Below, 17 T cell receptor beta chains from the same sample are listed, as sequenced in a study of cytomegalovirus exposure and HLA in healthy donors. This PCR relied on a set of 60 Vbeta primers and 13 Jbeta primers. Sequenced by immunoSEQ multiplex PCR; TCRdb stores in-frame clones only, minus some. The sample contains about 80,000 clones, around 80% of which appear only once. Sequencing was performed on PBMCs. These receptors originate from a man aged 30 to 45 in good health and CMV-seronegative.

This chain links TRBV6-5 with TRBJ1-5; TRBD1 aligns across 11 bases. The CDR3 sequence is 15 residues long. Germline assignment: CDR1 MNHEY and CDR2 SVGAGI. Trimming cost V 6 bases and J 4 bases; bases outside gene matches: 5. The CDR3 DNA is TGTGCCAGCAGAAGGGGACAGGGGGTGAATCAGCCCCAGCATTTT. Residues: CASRRGQGVNQPQHF.

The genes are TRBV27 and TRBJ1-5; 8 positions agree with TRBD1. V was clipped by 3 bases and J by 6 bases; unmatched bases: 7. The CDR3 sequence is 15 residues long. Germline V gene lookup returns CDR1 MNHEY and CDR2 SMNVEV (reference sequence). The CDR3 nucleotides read TGTGCCAGCAGTTTTGGTCGACAGGGGAGTCAGCCCCAGCATTTT. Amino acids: CASSFGRQGSQPQHF.

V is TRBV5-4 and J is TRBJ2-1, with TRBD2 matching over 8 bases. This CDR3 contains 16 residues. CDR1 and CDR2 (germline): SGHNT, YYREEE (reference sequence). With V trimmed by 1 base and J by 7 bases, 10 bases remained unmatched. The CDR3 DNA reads TGTGCCAGCAGCTTGCCTGAGCGGGGGCGCTTTAATGAGCAGTTCTTC. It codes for CASSLPERGRFNEQFF.

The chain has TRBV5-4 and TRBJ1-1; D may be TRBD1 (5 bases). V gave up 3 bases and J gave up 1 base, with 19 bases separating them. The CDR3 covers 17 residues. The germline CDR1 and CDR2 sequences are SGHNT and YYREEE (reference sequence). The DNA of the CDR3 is TGTGCCAGCAGCTCAGGGACGGAGGGTTATGGGAACACTGAAGCTTTCTTT. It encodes CASSSGTEGYGNTEAFF.

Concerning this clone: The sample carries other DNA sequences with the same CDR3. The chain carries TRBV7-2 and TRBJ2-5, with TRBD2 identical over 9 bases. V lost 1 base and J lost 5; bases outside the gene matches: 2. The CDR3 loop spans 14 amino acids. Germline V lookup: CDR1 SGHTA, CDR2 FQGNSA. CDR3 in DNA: TGTGCCAGCAGCTTAGGCGGGAGGGGGGAGACCCAGTACTTC. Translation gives CASSLGGRGETQYF.

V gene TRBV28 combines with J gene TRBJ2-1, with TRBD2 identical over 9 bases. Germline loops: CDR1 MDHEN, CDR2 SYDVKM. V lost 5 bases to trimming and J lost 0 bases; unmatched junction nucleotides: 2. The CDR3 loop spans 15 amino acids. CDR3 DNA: TGTGCCAGCAGTCTTAGCGGGAGCTCCTACAATGAGCAGTTCTTC. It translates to CASSLSGSSYNEQFF.

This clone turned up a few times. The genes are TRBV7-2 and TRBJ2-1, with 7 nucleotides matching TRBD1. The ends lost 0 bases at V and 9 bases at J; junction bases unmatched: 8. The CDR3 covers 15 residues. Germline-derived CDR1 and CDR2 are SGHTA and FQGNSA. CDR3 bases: TGTGCCAGCAGCTTAGCGGGGACAGTGTGGGGTGAGCAGTTCTTC. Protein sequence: CASSLAGTVWGEQFF.

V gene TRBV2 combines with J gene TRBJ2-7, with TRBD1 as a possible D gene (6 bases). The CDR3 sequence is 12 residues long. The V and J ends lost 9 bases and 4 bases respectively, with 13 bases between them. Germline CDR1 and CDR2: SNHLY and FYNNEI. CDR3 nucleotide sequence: TGTGCCAGTGGGACATCGCCGTACGAGCAGTACTTC. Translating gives CASGTSPYEQYF.

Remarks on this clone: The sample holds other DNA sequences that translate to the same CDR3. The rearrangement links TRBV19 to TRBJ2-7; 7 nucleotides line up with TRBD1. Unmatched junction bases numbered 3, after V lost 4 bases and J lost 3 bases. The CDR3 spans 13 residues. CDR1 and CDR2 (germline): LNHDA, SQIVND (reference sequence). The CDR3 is CASSTRQGYEQYF. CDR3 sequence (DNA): TGTGCCAGTAGTACCCGACAGGGCTACGAGCAGTACTTC.

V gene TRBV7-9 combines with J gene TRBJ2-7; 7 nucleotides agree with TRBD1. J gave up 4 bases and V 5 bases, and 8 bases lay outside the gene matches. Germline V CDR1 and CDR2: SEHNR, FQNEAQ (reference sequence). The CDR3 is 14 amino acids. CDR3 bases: TGTGCCAGCAGCCTCGGACAGGAAATTTACGAGCAGTACTTC. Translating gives CASSLGQEIYEQYF.

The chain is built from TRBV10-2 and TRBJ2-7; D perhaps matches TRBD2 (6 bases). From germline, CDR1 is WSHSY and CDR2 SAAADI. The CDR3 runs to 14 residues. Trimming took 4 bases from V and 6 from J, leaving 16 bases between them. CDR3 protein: CASSVGGLACEQYF. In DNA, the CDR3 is TGCGCCAGCAGTGTTGGGGGGTTGGCCTGCGAGCAGTACTTC.

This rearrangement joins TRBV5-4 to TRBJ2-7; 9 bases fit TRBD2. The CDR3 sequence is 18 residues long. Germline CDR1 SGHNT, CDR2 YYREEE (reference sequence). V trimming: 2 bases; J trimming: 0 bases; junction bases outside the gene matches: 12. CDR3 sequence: CASSFGAMLAGNSYEQYF. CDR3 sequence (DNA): TGTGCCAGCAGCTTTGGGGCCATGCTAGCGGGAAACTCCTACGAGCAGTACTTC.

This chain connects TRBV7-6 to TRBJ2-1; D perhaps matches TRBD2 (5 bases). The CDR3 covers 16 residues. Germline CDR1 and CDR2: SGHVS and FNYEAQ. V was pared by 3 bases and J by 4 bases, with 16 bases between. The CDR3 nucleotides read TGTGCCAGCAGCTTTCTGGGAGATGCCGGATACAATGAGCAGTTCTTC. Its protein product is CASSFLGDAGYNEQFF.

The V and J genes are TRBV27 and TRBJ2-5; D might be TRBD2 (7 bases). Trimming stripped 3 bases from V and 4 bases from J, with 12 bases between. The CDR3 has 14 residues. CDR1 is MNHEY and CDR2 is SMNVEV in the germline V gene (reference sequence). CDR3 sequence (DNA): TGTGCCAGCAGTTTCAGGGGAGGGGGAGAGACCCAGTACTTC. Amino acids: CASSFRGGGETQYF.

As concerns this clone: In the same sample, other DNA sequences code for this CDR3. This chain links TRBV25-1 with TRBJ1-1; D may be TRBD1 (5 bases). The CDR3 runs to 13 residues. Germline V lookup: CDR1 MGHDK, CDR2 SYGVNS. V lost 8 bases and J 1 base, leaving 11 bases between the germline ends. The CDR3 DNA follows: TGTGCCAGCGTTGGGGCGGAGAACACTGAAGCTTTCTTT. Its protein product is CASVGAENTEAFF.

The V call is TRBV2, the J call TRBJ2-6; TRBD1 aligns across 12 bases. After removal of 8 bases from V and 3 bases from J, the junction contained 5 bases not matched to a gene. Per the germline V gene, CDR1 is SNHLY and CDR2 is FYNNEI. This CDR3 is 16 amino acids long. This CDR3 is CASCRDRGRGANVLTF. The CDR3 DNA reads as TGTGCCAGCTGCCGGGACAGGGGGCGTGGGGCCAACGTCCTGACTTTC.

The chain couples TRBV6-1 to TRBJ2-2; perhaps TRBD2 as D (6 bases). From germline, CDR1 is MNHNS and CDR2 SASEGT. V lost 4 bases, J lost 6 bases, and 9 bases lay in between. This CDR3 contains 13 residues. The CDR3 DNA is TGTGCCAGCAGTGGGGGGGAGGCCGGGGAGCTGTTTTTT. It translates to CASSGGEAGELFF.